These T cell receptor beta chains were read from a single sample in a study of blood T cell repertoires in COVID-19. The protocol was immunoSEQ multiplex PCR, while the TCRdb copy is restricted to in-frame clones and leaves out a portion. There are approximately 310,000 clones in the sample; roughly 86% occur only once, and around 8% lies in the top ten. Sequenced: peripheral blood. Receptor source: a woman in her fifties or sixties who had recovered from COVID-19. The CDR3 runs from the conserved cysteine through the conserved F or W. A D gene is named only where the DNA matches it firmly. Not all rows give a size; the values are once, few, many and, for expanded clones, a class.

>TRBD2|TRBJ2-2|TRBV5-1|-
TGCGCCAGCAGCTACGCGGGACTAGCGGGAGTTACAGGGGAGCTGTTTTTT
CASSYAGLAGVTGELFF
>-|TRBJ2-7|TRBV20-1|-
TGCAGTGCCCGCAGGGCTGAAGAGCAGTACTTC
CSARRAEEQYF
>TRBD2|TRBJ2-1|TRBV9|-
TGTGCCAGCAGCGTAGTCGGAGGTCGGGAGGCCTACAATGAGCAGTTCTTC
CASSVVGGREAYNEQFF
>-|TRBJ2-5|TRBV28|many
TGTGCCAGCAGTTTCTCACTCGGTCAAGAGACCCAGTACTTC
CASSFSLGQETQYF
>-|TRBJ2-3|TRBV11-3|-
TGTGCCAGCAGCTTAGTGGTGGGCGATACGCAGTATTTT
CASSLVVGDTQYF
>TRBD1|TRBJ2-2|TRBV12-5|-
TGTGCTAGTGGTTTGATCGTAGCTTACGACAGGGGACAAAACACCGGGGAGCTGTTTTTT
CASGLIVAYDRGQNTGELFF
>TRBD1|TRBJ1-3|TRBV18|-
TGTGCCAGCTCACTAAATAGCCAGGGGGCGCGTGGAAACACCATATATTTT
CASSLNSQGARGNTIYF
>-|TRBJ1-1|TRBV11-3|-
TGTGCCAGCAGCGGGGGGACGACTGAAGCTTTCTTT
CASSGGTTEAFF
>-|TRBJ2-7|TRBV28|-
TGTGCCAGCAGTTTAACAGGGTCCTACGAGCAGTACTTC
CASSLTGSYEQYF
>TRBD1|TRBJ2-7|TRBV28|-
TGTGCCAGCAGTCTCCGGACAGGGGGCTACGAGCAGTACTTC
CASSLRTGGYEQYF
>TRBD2|TRBJ2-2|TRBV4-3|-
TGCGCCAGCAGCCCGAAGGGACTAGCGGGAGTCGATGGCGGGGAGCTGTTTTTT
CASSPKGLAGVDGGELFF
>TRBD1|TRBJ2-3|TRBV11-3|-
TGTGCCAGCAGCTCCGGTAGGGACAGGGGGCGTGATACGCAGTATTTT
CASSSGRDRGRDTQYF